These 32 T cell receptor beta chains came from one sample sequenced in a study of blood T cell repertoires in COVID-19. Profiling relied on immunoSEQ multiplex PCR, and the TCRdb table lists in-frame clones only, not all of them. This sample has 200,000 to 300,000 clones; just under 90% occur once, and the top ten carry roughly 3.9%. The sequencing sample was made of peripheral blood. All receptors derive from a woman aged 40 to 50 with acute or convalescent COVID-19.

As DNA, the CDR3 is TGTGCCAGCAGAGCTCCCCCGGGGGACTTCACAGATACGCAGTATTTT. Residues: CASRAPPGDFTDTQYF. The V call is TRBV27, the J call TRBJ2-3, with a possible D match to TRBD2 (6 bases). This CDR3 has 16 residues. Germline V gives CDR1 MNHEY, CDR2 SMNVEV (reference sequence). Trimming stripped 6 bases from V and 2 bases from J, with 18 bases between.

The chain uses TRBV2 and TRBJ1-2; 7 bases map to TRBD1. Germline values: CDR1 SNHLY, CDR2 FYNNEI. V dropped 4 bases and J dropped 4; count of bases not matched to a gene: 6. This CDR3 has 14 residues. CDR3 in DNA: TGTGCCAGCAGTGCTAGGCGACAGGGCTATGGCTACACCTTC. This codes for CASSARRQGYGYTF.

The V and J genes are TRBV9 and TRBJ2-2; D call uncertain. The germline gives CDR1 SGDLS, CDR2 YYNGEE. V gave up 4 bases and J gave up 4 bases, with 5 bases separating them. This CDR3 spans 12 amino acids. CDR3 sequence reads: CASSSSTGELFF. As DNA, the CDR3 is TGTGCCAGCAGCTCGTCCACCGGGGAGCTGTTTTTT. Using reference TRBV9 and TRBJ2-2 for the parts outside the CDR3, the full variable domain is DSGVTQTPKHLITATGQRVTLRCSPRSGDLSVYWYQQSLDQGLQFLIQYYNGEERAKGNILERFSAQQFPDLHSELNLSSLELGDSALYFCASSSSTGELFFGEGSRLTVL.

CDR3 DNA sequence: TGTGCCAGTAGTAACGGGGTTGGCTACACCTTC. It translates to CASSNGVGYTF. V usage is TRBV19 and J usage is TRBJ1-2; D is undetermined. The germline gives CDR1 LNHDA, CDR2 SQIVND (reference sequence). The CDR3 has 11 amino acids. V lost 4 bases and J lost 7, with 7 bases in between.

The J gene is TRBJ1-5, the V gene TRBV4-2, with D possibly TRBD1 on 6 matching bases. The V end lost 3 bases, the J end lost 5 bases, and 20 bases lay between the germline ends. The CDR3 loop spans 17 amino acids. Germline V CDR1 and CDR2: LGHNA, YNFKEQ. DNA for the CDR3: TGTGCCAGCAGCCACGGCGGGGGGCGCGCTCTCGATCAGCCCCAGCATTTT. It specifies CASSHGGGRALDQPQHF.

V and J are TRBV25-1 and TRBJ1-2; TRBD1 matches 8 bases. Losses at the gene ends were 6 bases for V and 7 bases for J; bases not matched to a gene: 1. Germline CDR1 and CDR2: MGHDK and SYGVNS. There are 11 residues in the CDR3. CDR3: CASSRGPGYTF. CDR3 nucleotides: TGTGCCAGCAGCAGGGGGCCTGGCTACACCTTC.

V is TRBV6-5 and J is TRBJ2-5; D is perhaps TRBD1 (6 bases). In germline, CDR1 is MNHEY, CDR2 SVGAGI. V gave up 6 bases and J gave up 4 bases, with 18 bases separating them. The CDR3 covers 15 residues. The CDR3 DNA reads TGTGCCAGCAGCACAACAGGGCTGATTGGAGAGACCCAGTACTTC. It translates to CASSTTGLIGETQYF.

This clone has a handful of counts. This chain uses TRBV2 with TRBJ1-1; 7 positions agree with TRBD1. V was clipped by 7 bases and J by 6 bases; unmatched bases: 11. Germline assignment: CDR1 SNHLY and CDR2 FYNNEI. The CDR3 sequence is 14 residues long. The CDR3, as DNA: TGTGCCAGCACCTTGACAGGGAAATTGGCTGAAGCTTTCTTT. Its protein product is CASTLTGKLAEAFF.

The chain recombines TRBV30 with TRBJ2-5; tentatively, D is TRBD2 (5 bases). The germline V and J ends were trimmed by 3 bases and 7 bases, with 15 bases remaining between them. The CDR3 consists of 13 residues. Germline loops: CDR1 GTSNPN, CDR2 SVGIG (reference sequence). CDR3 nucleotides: TGTGCCTGGAGCGGGGATTCAGGTGGGACCCAGTACTTC. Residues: CAWSGDSGGTQYF.

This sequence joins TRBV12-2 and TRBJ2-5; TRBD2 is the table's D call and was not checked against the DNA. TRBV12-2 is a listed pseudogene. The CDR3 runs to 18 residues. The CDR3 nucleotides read TGTGCAAGTCGCTTAGCGCCGGGGCCAGGGACTCACCAAGAGACCCAGTACTTC. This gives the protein CASRLAPGPGTHQETQYF.

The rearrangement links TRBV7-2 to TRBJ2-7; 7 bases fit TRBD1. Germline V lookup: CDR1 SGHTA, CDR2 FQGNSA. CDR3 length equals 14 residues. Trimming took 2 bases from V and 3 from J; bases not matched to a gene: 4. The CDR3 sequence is CASSLQGQLYEQYV. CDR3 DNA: TGTGCCAGCAGCTTACAGGGACAGCTCTACGAGCAGTACGTC.

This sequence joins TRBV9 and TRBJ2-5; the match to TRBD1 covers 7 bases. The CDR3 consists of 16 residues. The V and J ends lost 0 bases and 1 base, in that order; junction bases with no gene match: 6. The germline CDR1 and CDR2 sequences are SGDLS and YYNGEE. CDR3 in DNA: TGTGCCAGCAGCGTAGGCCTCGGGACAGCCCAAGAGACCCAGTACTTC. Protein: CASSVGLGTAQETQYF.

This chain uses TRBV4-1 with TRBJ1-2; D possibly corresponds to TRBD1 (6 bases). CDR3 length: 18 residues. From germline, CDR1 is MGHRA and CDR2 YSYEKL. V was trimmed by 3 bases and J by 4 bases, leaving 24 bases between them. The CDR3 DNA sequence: TGCGCCAGCAGCCACCCAGCCGGGGACATCCCTCTGGGCTATGGCTACACCTTC. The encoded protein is CASSHPAGDIPLGYGYTF.

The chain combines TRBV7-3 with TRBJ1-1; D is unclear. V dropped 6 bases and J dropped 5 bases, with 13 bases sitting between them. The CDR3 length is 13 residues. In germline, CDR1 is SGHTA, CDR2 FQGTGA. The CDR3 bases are TGTGCCAGCAGTCTTACCGACGGGACTGAAGCTTTCTTT. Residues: CASSLTDGTEAFF.

In DNA, the CDR3 is TGTGCCAGCAGCTCAACAGCGGGGGGGAGCACAGATACGCAGTATTTT. Protein product: CASSSTAGGSTDTQYF. The genes are TRBV7-8 and TRBJ2-3, with 10 bases lining up with TRBD2. CDR1 is SGHVS, CDR2 FQNEAQ, per germline. The CDR3 extends over 16 amino acids. Unmatched junction bases numbered 4, after V lost 4 bases and J lost 0 bases.

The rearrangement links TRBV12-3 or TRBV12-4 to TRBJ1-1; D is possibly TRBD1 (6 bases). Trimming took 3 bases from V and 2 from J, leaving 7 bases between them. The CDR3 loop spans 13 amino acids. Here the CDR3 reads CASSFGTNTEAFF. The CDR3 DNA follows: TGTGCCAGCAGTTTCGGGACAAACACTGAAGCTTTCTTT.

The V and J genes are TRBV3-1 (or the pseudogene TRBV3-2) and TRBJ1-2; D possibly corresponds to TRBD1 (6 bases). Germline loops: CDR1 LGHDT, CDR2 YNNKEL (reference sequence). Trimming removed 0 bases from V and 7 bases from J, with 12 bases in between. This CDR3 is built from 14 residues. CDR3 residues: CASSQEGQVGGYTF. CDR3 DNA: TGTGCCAGCAGCCAAGAGGGACAAGTTGGTGGCTACACCTTC.

The CDR3 DNA reads TGTGCCAGCAGCCAGGGACAGGGGGTAGGTTCACCCCTCCACTTT. It encodes CASSQGQGVGSPLHF. The genes are TRBV3-1 (or the pseudogene TRBV3-2) and TRBJ1-6; 11 bases align to TRBD1. CDR1 LGHDT and CDR2 YNNKEL come from the germline V gene (reference sequence). With V trimmed by 3 bases and J by 9 bases, 4 bases remained unmatched. The CDR3 is 15 residues long.

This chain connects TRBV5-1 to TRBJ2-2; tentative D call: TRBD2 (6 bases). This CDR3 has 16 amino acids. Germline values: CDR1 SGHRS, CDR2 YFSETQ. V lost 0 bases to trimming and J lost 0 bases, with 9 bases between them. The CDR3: CASSLVGGTNTGELFF. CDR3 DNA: TGCGCCAGCAGCTTGGTGGGGGGAACGAACACCGGGGAGCTGTTTTTT.

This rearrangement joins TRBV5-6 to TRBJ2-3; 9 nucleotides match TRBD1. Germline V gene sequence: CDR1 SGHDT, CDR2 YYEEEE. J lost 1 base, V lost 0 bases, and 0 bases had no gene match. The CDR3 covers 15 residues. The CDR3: CASSLGDRGTDTQYF. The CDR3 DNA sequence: TGTGCCAGCAGCTTGGGGGACAGGGGCACAGATACGCAGTATTTT.

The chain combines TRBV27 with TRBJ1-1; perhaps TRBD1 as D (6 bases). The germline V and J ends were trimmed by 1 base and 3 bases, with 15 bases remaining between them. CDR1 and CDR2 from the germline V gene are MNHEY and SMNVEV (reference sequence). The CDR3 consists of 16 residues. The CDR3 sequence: CASSLLYRARYTEAFF. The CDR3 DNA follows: TGTGCCAGCAGTTTATTGTACAGGGCCCGTTACACTGAAGCTTTCTTT.

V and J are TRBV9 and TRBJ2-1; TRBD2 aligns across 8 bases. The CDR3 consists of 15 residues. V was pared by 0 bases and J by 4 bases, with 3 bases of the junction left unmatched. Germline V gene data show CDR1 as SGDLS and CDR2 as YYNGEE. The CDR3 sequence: CASSVVGGGYNEQFF. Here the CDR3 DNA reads TGTGCCAGCAGCGTAGTGGGCGGGGGGTACAATGAGCAGTTCTTC.

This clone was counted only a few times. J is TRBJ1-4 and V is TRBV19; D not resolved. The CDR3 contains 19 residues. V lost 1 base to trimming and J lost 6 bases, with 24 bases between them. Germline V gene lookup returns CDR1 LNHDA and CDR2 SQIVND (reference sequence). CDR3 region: CASSIASMGMLLVHEKLFF. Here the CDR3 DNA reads TGTGCCAGTAGTATAGCCTCGATGGGCATGCTTTTGGTCCATGAAAAACTGTTTTTT.

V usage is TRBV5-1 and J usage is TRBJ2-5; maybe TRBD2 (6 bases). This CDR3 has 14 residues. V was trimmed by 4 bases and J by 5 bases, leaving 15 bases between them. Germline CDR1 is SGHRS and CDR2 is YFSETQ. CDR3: CASSPGFAGETQYF. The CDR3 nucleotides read TGCGCCAGCAGCCCCGGCTTCGCGGGGGAGACCCAGTACTTC.

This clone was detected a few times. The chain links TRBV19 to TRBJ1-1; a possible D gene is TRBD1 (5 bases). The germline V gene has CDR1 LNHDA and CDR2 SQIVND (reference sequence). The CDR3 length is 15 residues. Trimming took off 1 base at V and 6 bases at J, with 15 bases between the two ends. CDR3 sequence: CASSIGGPGSSEAFF. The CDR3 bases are TGTGCCAGTAGTATAGGGGGCCCCGGGAGCTCTGAAGCTTTCTTT. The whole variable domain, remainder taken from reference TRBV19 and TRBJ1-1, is DGGITQSPKYLFRKEGQNVTLSCEQNLNHDAMYWYRQDPGQGLRLIYYSQIVNDFQKGDIAEGYSVSREKKESFPLTVTSAQKNPTAFYLCASSIGGPGSSEAFFGQGTRLTVV.

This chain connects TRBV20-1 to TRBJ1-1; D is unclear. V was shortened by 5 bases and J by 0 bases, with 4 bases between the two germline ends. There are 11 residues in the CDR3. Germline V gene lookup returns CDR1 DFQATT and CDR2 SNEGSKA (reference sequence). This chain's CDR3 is CSAPMNTEAFF. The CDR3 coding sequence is TGCAGTGCTCCCATGAACACTGAAGCTTTCTTT.

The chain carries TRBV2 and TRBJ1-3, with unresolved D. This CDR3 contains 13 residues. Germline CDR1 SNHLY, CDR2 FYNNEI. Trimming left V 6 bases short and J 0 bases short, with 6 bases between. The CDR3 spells CASRESSGNTIYF. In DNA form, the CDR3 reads TGTGCCAGCAGGGAGAGCTCTGGAAACACCATATATTTT.

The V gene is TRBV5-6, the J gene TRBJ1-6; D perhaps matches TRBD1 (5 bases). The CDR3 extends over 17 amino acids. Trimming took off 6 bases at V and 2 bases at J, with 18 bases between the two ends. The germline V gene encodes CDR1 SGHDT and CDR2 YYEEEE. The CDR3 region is CASTTRVQGTYNSPLHF. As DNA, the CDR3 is TGTGCCAGCACCACCAGGGTCCAAGGCACCTATAATTCACCCCTCCACTTT.

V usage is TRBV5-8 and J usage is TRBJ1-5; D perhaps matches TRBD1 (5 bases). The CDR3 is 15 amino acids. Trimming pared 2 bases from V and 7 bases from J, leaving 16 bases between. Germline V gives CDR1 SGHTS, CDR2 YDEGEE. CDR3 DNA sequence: TGTGCCAGCAGCTTAGACAGCTTTTCCTGGCAGCCCCAGCATTTT. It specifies CASSLDSFSWQPQHF.

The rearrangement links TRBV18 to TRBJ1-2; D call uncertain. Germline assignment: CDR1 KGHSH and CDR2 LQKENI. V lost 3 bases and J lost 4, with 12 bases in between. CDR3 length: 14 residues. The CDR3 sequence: CASSPGAVAYGYTF. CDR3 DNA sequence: TGTGCCAGCTCACCTGGAGCAGTCGCCTATGGCTACACCTTC.

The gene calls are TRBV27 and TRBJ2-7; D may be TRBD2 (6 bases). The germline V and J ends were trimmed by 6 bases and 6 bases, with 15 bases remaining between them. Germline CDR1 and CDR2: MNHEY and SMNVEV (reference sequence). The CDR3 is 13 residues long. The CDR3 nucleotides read TGTGCCAGCAGGCGGGGACGGTGCAGCGAGCAGTACGTC. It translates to CASRRGRCSEQYV.

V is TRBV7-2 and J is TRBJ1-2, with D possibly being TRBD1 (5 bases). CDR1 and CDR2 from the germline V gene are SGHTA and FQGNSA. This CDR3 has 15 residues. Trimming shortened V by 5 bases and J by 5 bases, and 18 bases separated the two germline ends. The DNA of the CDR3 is TGTGCCAGCAGCACTCCAGGGCGACGGGGGTATGGCTACACCTTC. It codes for CASSTPGRRGYGYTF.